This T cell receptor beta chain was observed in a study of shared clonotypes between healthy human individuals (dated by TCRdb to the early 2020s). In terms of the full investigation: The cohort included a few men and two women between 18 and 49 years of age. For each donor, three plates each were used for CD4 naive and CD4 memory, two plates were used for CD8 naive, and one plate was used for CD8 memory. Blood TCR repertoires of roughly five healthy adults were deeply sequenced to estimate repertoire size and the extent of clonotype sharing between individuals. Libraries were prepared and TCR repertoires were sequenced by different laboratories using diverse techniques, in order to increase sequencing depth and limit assay-specific biases. Each donor's leukapheresis produced roughly between roughly 0.85 and 9 billion PBMCs. General conclusions and limits of the study: The small number of donors limited the genetic and exposure-history diversity represented. When several donors were compared, the shared fraction of clonotypes was about 5.2% for naive CD4, over 3% for naive CD8, roughly 2.5% for memory CD4, and 0.3% to 0.5% for memory CD8. Rarefaction of sorted-subset datasets indicated incomplete sequencing despite the large sequencing depth. Naive subsets generally had larger estimated clonotype richness than memory subsets did. Pairwise subsampling indicated that sequencing depth was expected to affect the degree of clonotype sharing among donors. Compared with non-shared clonotypes, clonotypes shared by all four sorted-subset donors had higher generation probabilities. Sampling was restricted to blood, and TCR repertoires in tissue are likely to differ from TCR repertoires in blood.

A remark on this clone: The clone's antigen remains unknown. No base-level quality is on record; no much larger clone is a single base apart.

Using the deep immunoSEQ assay, multiplex PCR amplified TCR CDR3 regions from genomic DNA. Extracted genomic DNA from each cell subset was spread evenly across all wells of several immunoSEQ 96-well plates, with each plate serving as a replicate. For sorted subsets, about 200 ng genomic DNA, equal to about 30,000 T cell genomes, was loaded into each replicate PCR. Purified libraries were quantified with a Qubit 3.0 fluorometer, sized on a Bioanalyzer 2100, and re-quantified with the KAPA Library Quantification kit. A separate single-read 150-cycle Illumina NextSeq 550 flow cell was used to sequence each immunoSEQ 96-well plate. Per the source publication's procedure: Because only junctional sequences without quality scores were contained in the immunoSEQ output, filtering matching that applied to full-length reads could not be performed. Sequences were annotated with PyIR, a Python wrapper for IgBLAST v1.9, and V/J genes and CDR3 were assigned using IMGT germline references. Reads were removed for weak V/J assignments (E-value above 1e-6), missing CDR3, stop codons, out-of-frame junctions, or ambiguous translated residues. V3J clonotypes were defined as sequences sharing the same inferred V gene, J gene, and CDR3 amino acid sequence. Percentage overlap between repertoires was computed as shared unique clonotypes divided by the size of the smaller repertoire. RTK rarefaction, the Chao1 estimator, and Recon v2.1 estimates of unobserved clonotypes were used to assess repertoire richness. OLGA was used to compute generation probabilities for all TCRbeta clonotypes that the gDNA method yielded from a handful of donors. TCRdb re-hosts the immuneACCESS table, in-frame sequences only. Its copies lack some clones; in the studies checked, an unresolved V gene accounts for under half of them, and the cause for the rest is not known. That table is the source of V, J and clone size, and D and trimming were worked out from the DNA. This sample holds approximately 2,000,000 clones; approximately 92% were observed only once. The ten top clones hold approximately 1.6% of the sample.

For the CD8 naive samples, CD45RO-negative cells were positively selected for CCR7, yielding a CD45RA+CCR7+ population from which TemRA cells were excluded. The donors were healthy, HIV-negative adults who had no recently reported acute infections or vaccinations. Every donor was a Caucasian adult living in Nashville, Tennessee, USA. Blood was obtained by leukapheresis, after which PBMCs were separated by Ficoll-Histopaque density gradient centrifugation and cryopreserved in liquid nitrogen vapor phase. Analytical flow cytometry was used to check the purity and quantity of every magnetically sorted T cell population. Each sorted fraction had its genomic DNA isolated and then quantified by UV absorbance on a Nanodrop 2000c. Its CDR3 holds 13 amino acids, cysteine through phenylalanine. Only the CDR3 portion is preserved as DNA: 39 bases, with reading frame beginning at the first base. Deletion took 0 bases off V and 4 bases off J, with a span of 6 bases between the germline ends. CDR1 and CDR2, looked up from the germline V gene, are SGHDT and YYEEEE.

Source material: naive CD8+ T cells from PBMCs. The cell subset or site label, as the study defines it: CD45RA+CCR7+. The source is a man younger than 35 in good health. Some clones in this sample may be carry-over from other donors' samples. The V gene is TRBV5-6 and the J gene is TRBJ2-3; the best D guess is TRBD1, with 6 bases matching. The CDR3: CASSLDRADTQYF. In nucleotides, the sequence is TGTGCCAGCAGCTTGGACAGGGCAGATACGCAGTATTTT.